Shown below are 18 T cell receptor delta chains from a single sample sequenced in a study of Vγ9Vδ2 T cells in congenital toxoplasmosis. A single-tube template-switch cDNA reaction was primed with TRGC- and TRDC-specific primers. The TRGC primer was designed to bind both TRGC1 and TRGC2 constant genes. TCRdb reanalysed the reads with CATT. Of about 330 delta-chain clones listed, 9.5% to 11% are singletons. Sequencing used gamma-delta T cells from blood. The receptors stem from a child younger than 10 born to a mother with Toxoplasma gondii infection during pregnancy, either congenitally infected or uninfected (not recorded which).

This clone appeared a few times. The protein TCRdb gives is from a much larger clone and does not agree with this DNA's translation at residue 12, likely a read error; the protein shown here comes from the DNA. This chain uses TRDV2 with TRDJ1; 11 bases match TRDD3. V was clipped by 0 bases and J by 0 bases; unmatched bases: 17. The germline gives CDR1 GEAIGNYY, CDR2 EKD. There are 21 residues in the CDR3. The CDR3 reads CACDTFFRLGDMRMYTDKLIF. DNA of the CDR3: TGTGCCTGTGACACCTTCTTCCGACTGGGGGATATGCGGATGTACACCGATAAACTCATCTTT.

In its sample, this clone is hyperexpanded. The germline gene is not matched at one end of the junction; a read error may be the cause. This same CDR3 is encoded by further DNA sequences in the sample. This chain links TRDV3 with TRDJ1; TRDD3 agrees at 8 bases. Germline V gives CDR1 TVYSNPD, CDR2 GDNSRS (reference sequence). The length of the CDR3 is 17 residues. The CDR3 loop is CALSVLGIHPYTDKLIF. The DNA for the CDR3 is TGCGCACTCTCCGTACTGGGGATACACCCGTACACCGATAAACTCATCTTT. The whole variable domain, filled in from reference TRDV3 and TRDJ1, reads CDKVTQSSPDQTVASGSEVVLLCTYDTVYSNPDLFWYRIRPDYSFQFVFYGDNSRSEGADFTQGRFSVKHILTQKAFHLVISPVRTEDSATYYCALSVLGIHPYTDKLIFGKGTRVTVEP.

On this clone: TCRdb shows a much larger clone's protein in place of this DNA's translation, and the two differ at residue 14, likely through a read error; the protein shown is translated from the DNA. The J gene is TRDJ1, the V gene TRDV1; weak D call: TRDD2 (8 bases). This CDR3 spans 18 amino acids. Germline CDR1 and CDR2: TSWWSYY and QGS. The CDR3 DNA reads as TGTGCTCTTGGGGAGCTTCCTACGTTACTGGGGTACACCGGTAAACTCATCTTT. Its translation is CALGELPTLLGYTGKLIF.

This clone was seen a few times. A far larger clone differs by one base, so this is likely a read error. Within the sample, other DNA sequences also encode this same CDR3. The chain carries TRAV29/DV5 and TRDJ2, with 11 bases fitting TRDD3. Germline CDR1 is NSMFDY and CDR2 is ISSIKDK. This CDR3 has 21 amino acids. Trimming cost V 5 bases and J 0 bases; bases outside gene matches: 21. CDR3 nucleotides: TGTGCAGCGAGCCCCCCCCTTGGGGGATACGGTGCCTTTCCTTTGACAGCACAACTCTTCTTT. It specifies CAASPPLGGYGAFPLTAQLFF.

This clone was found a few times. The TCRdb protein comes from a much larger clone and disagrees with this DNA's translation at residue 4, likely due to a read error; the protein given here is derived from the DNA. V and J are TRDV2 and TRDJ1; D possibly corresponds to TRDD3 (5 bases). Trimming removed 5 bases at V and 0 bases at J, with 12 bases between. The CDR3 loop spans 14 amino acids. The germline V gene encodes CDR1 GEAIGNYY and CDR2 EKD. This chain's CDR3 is CACGTGSYTDKLIF. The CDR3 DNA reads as TGTGCCTGTGGCACGGGATCATACACCGATAAACTCATCTTT.

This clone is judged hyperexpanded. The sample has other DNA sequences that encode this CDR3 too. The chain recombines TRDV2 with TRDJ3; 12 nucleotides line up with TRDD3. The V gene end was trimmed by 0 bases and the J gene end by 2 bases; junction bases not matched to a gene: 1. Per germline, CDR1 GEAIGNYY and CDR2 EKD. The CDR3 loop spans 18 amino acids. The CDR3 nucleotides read TGTGCCTGTGACACCGCTGGGGGATACGCCTGGGACACCCGACAGATGTTTTTC. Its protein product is CACDTAGGYAWDTRQMFF.

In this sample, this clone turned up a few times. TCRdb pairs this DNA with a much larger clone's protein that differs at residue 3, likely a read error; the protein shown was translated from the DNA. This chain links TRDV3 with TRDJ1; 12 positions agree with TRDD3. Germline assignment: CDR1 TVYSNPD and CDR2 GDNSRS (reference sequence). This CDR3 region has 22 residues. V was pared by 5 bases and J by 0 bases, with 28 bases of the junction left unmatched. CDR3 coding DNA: TGTGCCCTTTCCCTCTCGACCTTCCTACGCGTACTGGGGGATACCTACACCGATAAACTCATCTTT. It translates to CALSLSTFLRVLGDTYTDKLIF.

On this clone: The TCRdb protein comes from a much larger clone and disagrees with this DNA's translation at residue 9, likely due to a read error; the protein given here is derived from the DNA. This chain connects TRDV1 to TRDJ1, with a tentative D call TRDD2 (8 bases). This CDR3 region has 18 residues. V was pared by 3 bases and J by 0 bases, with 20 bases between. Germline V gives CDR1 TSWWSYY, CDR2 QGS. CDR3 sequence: CALGELPTSLGYTDKLIF. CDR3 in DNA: TGTGCTCTTGGGGAGCTTCCTACGTCACTGGGGTACACCGATAAACTCATCTTT.

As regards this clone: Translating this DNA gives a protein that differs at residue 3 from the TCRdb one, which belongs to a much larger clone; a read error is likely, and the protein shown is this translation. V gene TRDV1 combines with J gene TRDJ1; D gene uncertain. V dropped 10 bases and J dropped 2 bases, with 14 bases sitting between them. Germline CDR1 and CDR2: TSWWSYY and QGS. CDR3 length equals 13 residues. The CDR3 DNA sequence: TGTGCTCCTGGCACAGACGGGACCGATAAACTCATCTTT. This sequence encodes CAPGTDGTDKLIF.

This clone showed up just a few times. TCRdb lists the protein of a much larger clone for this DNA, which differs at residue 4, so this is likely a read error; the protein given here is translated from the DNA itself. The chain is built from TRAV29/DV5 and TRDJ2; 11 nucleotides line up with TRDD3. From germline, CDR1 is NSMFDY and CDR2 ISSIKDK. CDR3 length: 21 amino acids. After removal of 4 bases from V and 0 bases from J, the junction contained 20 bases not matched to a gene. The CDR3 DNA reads TGTGCAGCAGGCCCCCCCCTTGGGGGATACGGTGCCTTTCCTTTGACAGCACAACTCTTCTTT. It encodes CAAGPPLGGYGAFPLTAQLFF.

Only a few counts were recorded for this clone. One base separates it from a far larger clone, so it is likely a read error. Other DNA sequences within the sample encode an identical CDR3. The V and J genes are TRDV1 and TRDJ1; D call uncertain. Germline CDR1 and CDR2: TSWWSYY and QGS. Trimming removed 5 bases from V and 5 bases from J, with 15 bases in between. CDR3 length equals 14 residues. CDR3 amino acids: CALGCTRETDKLIF. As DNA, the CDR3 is TGTGCTCTTGGGTGTACTAGGGAAACTGATAAACTCATCTTT.

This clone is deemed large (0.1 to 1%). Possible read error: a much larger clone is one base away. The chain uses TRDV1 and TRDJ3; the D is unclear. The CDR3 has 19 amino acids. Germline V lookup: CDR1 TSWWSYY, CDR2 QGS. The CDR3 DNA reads TGTGCTCTTAGGGAACTGTCCTCTACGCCCTCCTGGGACACCCGACAGATGTTTTTC. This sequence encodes CALRELSSTPSWDTRQMFF.

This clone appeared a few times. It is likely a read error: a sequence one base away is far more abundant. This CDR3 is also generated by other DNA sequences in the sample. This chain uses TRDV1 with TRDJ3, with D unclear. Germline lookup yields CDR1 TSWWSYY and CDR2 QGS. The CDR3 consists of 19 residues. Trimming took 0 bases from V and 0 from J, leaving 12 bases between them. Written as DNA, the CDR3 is TGTGCTCTTGGGGAACTGTCCTCTACACCCTCCTGGGACACCCGACAGATGTTTTTC. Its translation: CALGELSSTPSWDTRQMFF.

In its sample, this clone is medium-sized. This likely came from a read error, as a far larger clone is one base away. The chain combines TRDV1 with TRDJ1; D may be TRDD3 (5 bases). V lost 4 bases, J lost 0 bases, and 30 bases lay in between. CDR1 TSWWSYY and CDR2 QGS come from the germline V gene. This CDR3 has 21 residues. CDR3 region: CALGASFPIQPWKPYTDKLIF. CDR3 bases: TGTGCTCTTGGGGCATCCTTTCCGATACAACCATGGAAGCCTTACACCGATAAACTCATCTTT.

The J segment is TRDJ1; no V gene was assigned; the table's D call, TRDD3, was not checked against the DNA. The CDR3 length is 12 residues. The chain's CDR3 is CATGGNTDKLIF. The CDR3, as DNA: TGTGCCACTGGGGGAAACACCGATAAACTCATCTTT.

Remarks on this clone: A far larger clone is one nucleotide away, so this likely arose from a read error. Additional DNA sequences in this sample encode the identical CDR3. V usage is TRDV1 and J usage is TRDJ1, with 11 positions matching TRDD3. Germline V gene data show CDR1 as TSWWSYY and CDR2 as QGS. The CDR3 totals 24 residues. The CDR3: CALGGVGILLGLLGDNKYTDKLIF. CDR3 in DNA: TGCGCTCTTGGGGGCGTGGGGATCCTACTGGGACTACTGGGGGATAATAAGTACACCGATAAACTCATCTTT.

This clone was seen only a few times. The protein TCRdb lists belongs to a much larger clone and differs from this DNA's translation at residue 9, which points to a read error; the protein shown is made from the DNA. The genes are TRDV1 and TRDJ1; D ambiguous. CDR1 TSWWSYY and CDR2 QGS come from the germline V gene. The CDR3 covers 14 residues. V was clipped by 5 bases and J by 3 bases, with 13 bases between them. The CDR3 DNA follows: TGTGCTCTTGGGTGTACTAGGGAAGCCGATAAACTCATCTTT. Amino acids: CALGCTREADKLIF.

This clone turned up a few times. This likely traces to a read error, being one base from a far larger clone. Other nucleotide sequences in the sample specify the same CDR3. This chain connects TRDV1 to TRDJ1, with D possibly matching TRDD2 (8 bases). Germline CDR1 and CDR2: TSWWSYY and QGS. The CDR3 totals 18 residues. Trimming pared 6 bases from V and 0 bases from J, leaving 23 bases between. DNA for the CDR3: TGTGCTCTTGGAGAGCTTCCTACGTTACTGGGGTACACCGATAAACTCATCTTT. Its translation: CALGELPTLLGYTDKLIF.